The rows below give T cell receptor beta chains drawn from one sample of a study of blood T cell repertoires in COVID-19. Produced via immunoSEQ multiplex PCR; TCRdb's table is partial and in-frame only. The sample includes 85,000 to 100,000 clones, less than 90% seen only once; the top ten take roughly 6.5%. The sequenced sample consisted of peripheral blood. These receptors originate from a man in his 60s with acute or convalescent COVID-19. Both conserved end residues are part of each CDR3.

TRBV6-6	TRBJ1-4	CASSGTANNEKLFF
TRBV6-4	TRBJ2-1	CASSVGTGGYEQFF
TRBV12-3/TRBV12-4	TRBJ2-3	CASSLSLLAPQYF
TRBV2	TRBJ1-6	CASSENLLKSPLHF
TRBV5-6	TRBJ2-5	CASSLASSGAYGETQYF
TRBV29-1	TRBJ1-5	CSVVTGSNQPQHF
TRBV14	TRBJ2-5	CASSPMVRETQYF
TRBV9	TRBJ2-2	CASSALSMNTGELFF
TRBV5-1	TRBJ2-7	CASSLVSGMSAEQYF
TRBV2	TRBJ2-4	CASSEVGAGAGNIQYF
TRBV7-8	TRBJ2-7	CASSPTFGTSGAYEQYF
TRBV4-2	TRBJ2-7	CASSQGTGPYEQYF
TRBV6-5	TRBJ2-1	CASLDYNEQFF
TRBV6-1	TRBJ2-1	CASSETGGSYNEQFF
TRBV18	TRBJ1-6	CASSRDRVNSPLHF
TRBV14	TRBJ1-2	CASSPLNGPGYTF
TRBV7-2	TRBJ1-2	CASSRQHGTNYGYTF
TRBV27	TRBJ1-5	CASSPWTGQGNQPQHF
TRBV10-3	TRBJ1-2	CAISGGQGYGYTF
TRBV15	TRBJ2-1	CATSITGTIALNEQFF
TRBV11-3	TRBJ2-5	CASSARGQPLQETQYF
TRBV6-2/TRBV6-3	TRBJ1-1	CASSSQDRMNTEAFF
TRBV18	TRBJ1-4	CASSPSQGGEKLFF
TRBV5-1	TRBJ2-1	CASSVTGLAVNEQFF
TRBV5-1	TRBJ2-3	CASSLEGRGDTQYF
TRBV30	TRBJ2-1	CAWSISRNEQFF
TRBV5-1	TRBJ2-3	CASSLARGIGTQYF
TRBV5-1	TRBJ2-7	CASSFNRVKEQYF
TRBV12-3/TRBV12-4	TRBJ1-1	CASSLWGGEAFF
TRBV7-9	TRBJ1-1	CASSPDRQYTEAFF
TRBV7-9	TRBJ1-4	CASSLATGGAVTNEKLFF
TRBV30	TRBJ2-2	CAWRALGGPGELFF
TRBV7-9	TRBJ1-1	CASSLPGGRTEAFF
TRBV5-1	TRBJ1-2	CASSLASGQGDGYTF
TRBV5-4	TRBJ1-2	CASSFPQDHYGYTF
TRBV5-5	TRBJ2-1	CATSGGQGFDEQFF
TRBV6-6	TRBJ2-1	CASSQRSGVSSYNEQFF
TRBV14	TRBJ1-3	CASSQDRGISGNTIYF
TRBV7-2	TRBJ2-5	CASSRSATETQYF
TRBV18	TRBJ2-3	CASSPYSTDTQYF
TRBV7-3	TRBJ2-1	CASSLASGRYNEQFF
TRBV2	TRBJ2-1	CASRGPGQKFEQFF
TRBV6-2/TRBV6-3	TRBJ1-5	CASSWNRGSGQPQHF
TRBV15	TRBJ2-3	CATSRVYRDTQYF
TRBV2	TRBJ1-1	CASSEDSPNTEAFF
TRBV4-1	TRBJ2-1	CASRPYTGDNEQFF
TRBV9	TRBJ2-1	CASSPGLVSDEQFF
TRBV7-2	TRBJ2-1	CASSLAGGTSNEQFF
TRBV5-4	TRBJ2-2	CASSLGSGAVTGELFF
TRBV29-1	TRBJ1-1	CSVGGHSPNTEAFF
TRBV27	TRBJ2-1	CASRAGIRRGIDNEQFF
TRBV11-2	TRBJ1-2	CASSITPTGSYGYTF
TRBV9	TRBJ2-5	CASSATSGAQETQYF
TRBV2	TRBJ2-1	CASCSGTTTYNEQFF
TRBV7-2	TRBJ2-3	CASSPSHGGESTDTQYF
TRBV27	TRBJ2-2	CASSLTGAAGELFF
TRBV3-1/TRBV3-2	TRBJ1-2	CASSPLDRIYGYTF
TRBV12-5	TRBJ1-3	CASGLNINSGNTIYF
TRBV5-1	TRBJ2-5	CASSPGTRIPIQETQYF
TRBV20-1	TRBJ1-5	CSASPGLSQPQHF